This T cell receptor beta chain was captured by sequencing in a study of cytomegalovirus exposure and HLA in healthy donors. Vbeta (60) and Jbeta (13) primers were used in the PCR. Original handling: Later reanalysis found around 80 million unique TCR beta chains, around 11 million of them shared. Method: immunoSEQ multiplex PCR; TCRdb's copy keeps in-frame clones and lacks some. The V and J calls and clone size are taken from that table; D and trimming were inferred from the DNA. This table lists 85,000 to 90,000 clones. The TCR sequence derives from a man aged 45-65 years in good health and CMV-seropositive. The sequenced sample consisted of PBMCs.

CDR3 sequence reads: CASSLPGSGKETQYF. In DNA, the CDR3 is TGTGCCAGCAGCTTACCCGGTAGCGGGAAAGAGACCCAGTACTTC. The genes are TRBV7-2 and TRBJ2-5, with 8 bases that match TRBD2. V gave up 2 bases and J gave up 3 bases; unmatched junction bases: 5. The CDR3 runs to 15 residues. Germline CDR1 reads SGHTA; CDR2 reads FQGNSA.